Listed below are T cell receptor beta chains from one sample, sequenced in a study of beta chain features in type 1 diabetes. Measured with immunoSEQ multiplex PCR; TCRdb has only the in-frame clones, and not every one. The profile covers roughly 260,000 clones, with about a fifth appearing a single time and 0.028% taken by the ten largest. Specimen: naive CD4+ T cells from blood. Receptors originate from a woman aged 40 to 55 with type 1 diabetes. Both conserved end residues are part of each CDR3. A D gene is named only where the DNA matches it firmly. Only some rows state a clone size, as once, few, many or a class for expanded clones.

>TRBJ2-7|-|few|TRBV7-9
TGTGCCAGCAGCTTACCGGTCACAGAGACCTACGAGCAGTACTTC
CASSLPVTETYEQYF
>TRBJ1-5|TRBD1|-|TRBV5-6
TGTGCCAGCAGCTCAACAGGGGTCGTCCATCAGCCCCAGCATTTT
CASSSTGVVHQPQHF
>TRBJ2-5|-|once|TRBV2
TGTGCCACCACTGTCGGGAACGAGGGGGAAGAGACCCAGTACTTC
CATTVGNEGEETQYF
>TRBJ2-1|TRBD1|-|TRBV2
TGTGCCAGCAGTCCGGGACAGGCCTTGAATGAGCAGTTCTTC
CASSPGQALNEQFF
>TRBJ2-1|TRBD1|-|TRBV29-1
TGCAGCGTTGAAGATCCGGGCGACAGGGGTTTTTATGAGCAGTTCTTC
CSVEDPGDRGFYEQFF
>TRBJ2-7|-|few|TRBV7-9
TGTGCCAGCAGCTCTCGGGCTGGAGGCAGCGAGCAGTACTTC
CASSSRAGGSEQYF
>TRBJ2-5|TRBD1|-|TRBV11-2
TGTGCCAGCAGCACCCGGACAGGGGTGGGAGAGACCCAGTACTTC
CASSTRTGVGETQYF
>TRBJ2-7|-|few|TRBV7-2
TGTGCCAGCAGCTTTGGCGGGATGGCCTACGAGCAGTACTTC
CASSFGGMAYEQYF
>TRBJ2-5|TRBD1|-|TRBV5-1
TGCGCCAGCAGCCCACAGGGGGAAGAGACCCAGTACTTC
CASSPQGEETQYF
>TRBJ2-2|-|once|TRBV4-3
TGCGCCAGCAGCCAAGATATGGGGGCAGGGTACACCGGGGAGCTGTTTTTT
CASSQDMGAGYTGELFF
>TRBJ2-1|TRBD2|-|TRBV5-1
TGCGCCAGCAGCTCGGGACTAGCGGGAGTCAATGAGCAGTTCTTC
CASSSGLAGVNEQFF
>TRBJ1-5|-|-|TRBV6-5
TGTGCCAGCAAAAGCACGAACCCGGGGGGGCAGCCCCAGCATTTT
CASKSTNPGGQPQHF
>TRBJ1-6|-|-|TRBV5-1
TGCGCCAGCAGCGCCGTGCGAGTAGCCTATAATTCACCCCTCCACTTT
CASSAVRVAYNSPLHF
>TRBJ2-5|TRBD2|-|TRBV11-2
TGTGCCAGCAGCGGTCGGGCGGGGGGCCAAGAGACCCAGTACTTC
CASSGRAGGQETQYF
>TRBJ2-3|TRBD2|-|TRBV18
TGTGCCAGCTCAGCTCTAGCGGAGCAAGATACGCAGTATTTT
CASSALAEQDTQYF
>TRBJ2-3|TRBD1|-|TRBV5-1
TGCGCCAGCAGCTTGGCACAGGGGCCACCTTGGGATACGCAGTATTTT
CASSLAQGPPWDTQYF
>TRBJ2-5|-|-|TRBV28
TGTGCCAGCGGGACAACCCGAGAGACCCAGTACTTC
CASGTTRETQYF
>TRBJ2-7|TRBD2|-|TRBV7-3
TGTGCCAGCAGCCCCTCGGGTAGCGGGAATCTGTACTTC
CASSPSGSGNLYF
>TRBJ1-1|-|few|TRBV20-1
TGCAGTGCTACGGGGAACACTGAAGCTTTCTTT
CSATGNTEAFF
>TRBJ2-7|TRBD1|once|TRBV5-1
TGCGCCAGCAGCCCCGACAGGGCCTACGAGCAGTACTTC
CASSPDRAYEQYF
>TRBJ1-1|TRBD1|-|TRBV7-3
TGTGCCATACAGGGGGTGAACACTGAAGCTTTCTTT
CAIQGVNTEAFF
>TRBJ2-5|-|few|TRBV28
TGTGCCAGCAGTTCAGCGGCGCAGGCCCAAGAGACCCAGTACTTC
CASSSAAQAQETQYF
>TRBJ1-1|TRBD1|few|TRBV29-1
TGCAGCGCTACAGGGGGCTCGGGCACTGAAGCTTTCTTT
CSATGGSGTEAFF
>TRBJ2-1|-|-|TRBV5-4
TGTGCCAGCAGCTTGGTACAGGGAGATTTCAATGAGCAGTTCTTC
CASSLVQGDFNEQFF
>TRBJ1-2|-|-|TRBV19
TGTGCCAGTAGTATAGTGGGGCAGGGCGACTATGGCTACACCTTC
CASSIVGQGDYGYTF
>TRBJ2-7|TRBD1|-|TRBV25-1
TGTGCCAGCAGTGAATGGAGGACAGGGGCCGACGAGCAGTACTTC
CASSEWRTGADEQYF
>TRBJ1-2|TRBD1|-|TRBV29-1
TGCAGCGTTAAGGGACAGTCCTATGGCTACACCTTC
CSVKGQSYGYTF
>TRBJ2-3|-|few|TRBV15
TGTGCCACCAGCAGAGGCGGGGAAACAGATACGCAGTATTTT
CATSRGGETDTQYF
>TRBJ1-3|-|-|TRBV30
TGTGCCGAAAGTGGCGGGACGGACCCTGGAAACACCATATATTTT
CAESGGTDPGNTIYF
>TRBJ1-2|-|-|TRBV18
TGTGCCAGCTCACCCCTGACAGGACGGGACGGATATGGCTACACCTTC
CASSPLTGRDGYGYTF